This T cell receptor (beta chain) was recorded in a study of CD8+CD57+ T cells in acquired aplastic anemia. Study-wide background: Yields of DNA that came from sorted CD4+ and CD8+ cells averaged about 3.5 ug.

CDR3 and TCR beta VDJ profiling relied on a genomic DNA template. TCRdb reprocessed the reads with MiXCR, giving one entry per CDR3 protein. The table lists around 200,000 distinct CDR3 sequences, less than 60% of them singletons. Patients chosen for sequencing had shown CD8+CD57+ cell expansion by flow cytometry. Germline CDR1 and CDR2: ENHRY and SYGVKD. The CDR3 runs to 13 residues. V lost 6 bases to trimming and J lost 5 bases; unmatched junction nucleotides: 3. This clonotype was counted many times. This TCR came from a human donor with aplastic anemia. The chain uses TRBV10-3 and TRBJ1-1; TRBD1 aligns across 10 bases. The sequenced sample consisted of sorted CD4+, CD8+, or CD8+CD57+ T cells (not recorded which) from PBMCs. The CDR3 loop reads CAIRTGGNTEAFF. The CDR3 nucleotides read TGTGCCATCAGGACAGGGGGCAATACTGAAGCTTTCTTT.